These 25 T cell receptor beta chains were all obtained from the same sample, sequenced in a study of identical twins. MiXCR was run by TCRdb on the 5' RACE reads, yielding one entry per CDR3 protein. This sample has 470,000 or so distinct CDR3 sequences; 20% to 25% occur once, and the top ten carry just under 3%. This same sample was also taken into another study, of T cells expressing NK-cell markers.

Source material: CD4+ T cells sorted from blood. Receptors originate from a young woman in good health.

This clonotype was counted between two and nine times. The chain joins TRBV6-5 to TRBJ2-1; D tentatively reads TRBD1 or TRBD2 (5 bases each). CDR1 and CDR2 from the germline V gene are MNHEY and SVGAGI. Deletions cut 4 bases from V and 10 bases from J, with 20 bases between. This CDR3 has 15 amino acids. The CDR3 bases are TGTGCCAGCAGTTTCAGAGGGGAGCCCCGAATCGAGCAGTTCTTC. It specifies CASSFRGEPRIEQFF.

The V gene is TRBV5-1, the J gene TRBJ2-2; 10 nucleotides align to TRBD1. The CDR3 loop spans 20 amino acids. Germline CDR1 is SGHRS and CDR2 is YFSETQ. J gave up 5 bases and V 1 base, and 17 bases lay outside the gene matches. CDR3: CASSLKPPGQGRLWTGELFF. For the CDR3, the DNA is TGCGCCAGCAGCTTGAAACCTCCGGGACAGGGGCGTTTGTGGACCGGGGAGCTGTTTTTT.

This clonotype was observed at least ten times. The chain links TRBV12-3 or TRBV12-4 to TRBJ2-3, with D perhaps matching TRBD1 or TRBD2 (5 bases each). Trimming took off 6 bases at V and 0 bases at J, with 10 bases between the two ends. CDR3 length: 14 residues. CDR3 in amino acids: CASSPGRSTDTQYF. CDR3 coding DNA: TGTGCCAGCAGCCCGGGACGGAGCACAGATACGCAGTATTTT.

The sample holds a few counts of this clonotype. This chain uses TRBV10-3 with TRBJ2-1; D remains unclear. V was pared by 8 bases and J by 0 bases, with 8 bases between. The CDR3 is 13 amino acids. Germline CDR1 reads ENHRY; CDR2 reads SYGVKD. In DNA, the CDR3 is TGTGCCATCGGAGAGAGCTCCTACAATGAGCAGTTCTTC. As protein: CAIGESSYNEQFF.

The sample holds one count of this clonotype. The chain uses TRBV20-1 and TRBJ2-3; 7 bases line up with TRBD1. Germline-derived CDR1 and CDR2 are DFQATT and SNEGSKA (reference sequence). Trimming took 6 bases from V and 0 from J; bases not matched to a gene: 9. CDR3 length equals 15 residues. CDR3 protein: CSAPNRGTSTDTQYF. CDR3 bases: TGCAGTGCCCCCAACAGGGGCACTAGCACAGATACGCAGTATTTT.

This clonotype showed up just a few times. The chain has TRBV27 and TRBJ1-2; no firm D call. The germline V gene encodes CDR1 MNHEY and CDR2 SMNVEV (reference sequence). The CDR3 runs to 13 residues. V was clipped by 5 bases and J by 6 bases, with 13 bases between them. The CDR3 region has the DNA TGTGCCAGCAGTCGCCACGGTGGGGATGGCTACACCTTC. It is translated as CASSRHGGDGYTF.

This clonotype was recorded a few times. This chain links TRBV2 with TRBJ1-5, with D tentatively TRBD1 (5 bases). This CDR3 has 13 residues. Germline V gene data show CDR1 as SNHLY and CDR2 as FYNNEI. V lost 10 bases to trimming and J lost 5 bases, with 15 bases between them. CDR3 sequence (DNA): TGTGCCATCCGACAGAGGGACGATCAGCCCCAGCATTTT. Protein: CAIRQRDDQPQHF.

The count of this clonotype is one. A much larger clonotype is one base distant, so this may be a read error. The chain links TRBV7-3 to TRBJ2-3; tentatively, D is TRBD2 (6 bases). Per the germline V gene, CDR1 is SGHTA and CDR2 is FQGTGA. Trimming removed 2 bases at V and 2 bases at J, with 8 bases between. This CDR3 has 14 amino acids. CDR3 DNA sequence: TGTGCCAGCAGCTTAGGGGGGACCACAGATACGCAGTATTTT. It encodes CASSLGGTTDTQYF.

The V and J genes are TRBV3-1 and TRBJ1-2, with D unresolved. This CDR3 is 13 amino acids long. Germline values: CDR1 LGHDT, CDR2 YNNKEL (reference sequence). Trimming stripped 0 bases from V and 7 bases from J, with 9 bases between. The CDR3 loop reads CASSQDPLGGYTF. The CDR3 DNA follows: TGTGCCAGCAGCCAAGACCCACTCGGTGGCTACACCTTC. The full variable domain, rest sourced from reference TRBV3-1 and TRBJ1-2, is DTAVSQTPKYLVTQMGNDKSIKCEQNLGHDTMYWYKQDSKKFLKIMFSYNNKELIINETVPNRFSPKSPDKAHLNLHINSLELGDSAVYFCASSQDPLGGYTFGSGTRLTVV.

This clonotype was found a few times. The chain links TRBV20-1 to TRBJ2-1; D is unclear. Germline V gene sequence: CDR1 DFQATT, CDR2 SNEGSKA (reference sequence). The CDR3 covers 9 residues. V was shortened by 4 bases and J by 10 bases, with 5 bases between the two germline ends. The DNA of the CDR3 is TGCAGTGCTACCGAGGAGCAGTTCTTC. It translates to CSATEEQFF.

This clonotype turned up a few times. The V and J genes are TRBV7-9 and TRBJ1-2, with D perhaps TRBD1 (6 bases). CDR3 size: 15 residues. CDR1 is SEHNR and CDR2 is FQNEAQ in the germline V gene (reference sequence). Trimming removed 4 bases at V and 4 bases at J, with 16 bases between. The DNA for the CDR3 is TGTGCCAGCAGCTCAGCATGGGGGCTCGGCTATGGCTACACCTTC. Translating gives CASSSAWGLGYGYTF.

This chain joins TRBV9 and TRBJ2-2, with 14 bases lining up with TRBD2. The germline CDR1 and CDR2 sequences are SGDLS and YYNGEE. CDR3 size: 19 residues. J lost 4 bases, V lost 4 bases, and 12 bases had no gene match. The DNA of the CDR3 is TGTGCCAGCAGCCAGAGTAGGACTAGCGGGGGGTCGAGCACCGGGGAGCTGTTTTTT. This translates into CASSQSRTSGGSSTGELFF. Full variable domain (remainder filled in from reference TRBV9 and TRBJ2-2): DSGVTQTPKHLITATGQRVTLRCSPRSGDLSVYWYQQSLDQGLQFLIQYYNGEERAKGNILERFSAQQFPDLHSELNLSSLELGDSALYFCASSQSRTSGGSSTGELFFGEGSRLTVL.

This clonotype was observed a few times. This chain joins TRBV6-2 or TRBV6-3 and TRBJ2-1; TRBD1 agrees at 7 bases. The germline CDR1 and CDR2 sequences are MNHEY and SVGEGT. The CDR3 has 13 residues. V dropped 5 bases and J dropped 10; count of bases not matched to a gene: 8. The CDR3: CASSNQNRGEQFF. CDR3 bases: TGTGCCAGCAGTAACCAGAACAGGGGCGAGCAGTTCTTC.

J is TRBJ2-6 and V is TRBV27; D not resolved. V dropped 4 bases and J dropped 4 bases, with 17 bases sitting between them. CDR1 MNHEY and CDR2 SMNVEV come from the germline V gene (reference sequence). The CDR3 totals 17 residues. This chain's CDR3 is CASSYKGTLGGANVLTF. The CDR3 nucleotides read TGTGCCAGCAGTTATAAAGGCACCCTGGGAGGGGCCAACGTCCTGACTTTC.

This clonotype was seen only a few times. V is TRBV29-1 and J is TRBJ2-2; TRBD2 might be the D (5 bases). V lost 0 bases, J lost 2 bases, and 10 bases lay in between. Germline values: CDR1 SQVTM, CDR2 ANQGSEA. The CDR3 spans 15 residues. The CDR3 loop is CSVEEMGVNTGELFF. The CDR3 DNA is TGCAGCGTTGAAGAGATGGGAGTTAACACCGGGGAGCTGTTTTTT.

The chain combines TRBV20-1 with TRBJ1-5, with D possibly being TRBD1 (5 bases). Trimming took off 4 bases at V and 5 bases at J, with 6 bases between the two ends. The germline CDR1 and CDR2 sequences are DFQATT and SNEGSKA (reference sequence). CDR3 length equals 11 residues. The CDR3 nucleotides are TGCAGTGCTACCAGGGATCAGCCCCAGCATTTT. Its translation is CSATRDQPQHF.

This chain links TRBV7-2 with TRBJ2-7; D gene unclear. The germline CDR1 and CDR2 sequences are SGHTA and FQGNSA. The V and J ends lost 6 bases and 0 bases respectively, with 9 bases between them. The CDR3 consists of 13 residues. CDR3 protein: CASRATVSYEQYF. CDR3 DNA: TGTGCCAGCAGAGCCACCGTCTCCTACGAGCAGTACTTC.

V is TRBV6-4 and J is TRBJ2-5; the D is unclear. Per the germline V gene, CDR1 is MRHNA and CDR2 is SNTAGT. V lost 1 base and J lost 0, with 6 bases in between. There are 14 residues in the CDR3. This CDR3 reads CASSDFPNQETQYF. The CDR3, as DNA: TGTGCCAGCAGTGACTTCCCGAACCAAGAGACCCAGTACTTC.

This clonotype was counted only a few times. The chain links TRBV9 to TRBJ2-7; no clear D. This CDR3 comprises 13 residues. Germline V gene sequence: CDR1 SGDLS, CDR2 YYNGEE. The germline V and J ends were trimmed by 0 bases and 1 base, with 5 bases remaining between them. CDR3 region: CASSVGLSYEQYF. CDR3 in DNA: TGTGCCAGCAGCGTAGGCCTGTCCTACGAGCAGTACTTC.

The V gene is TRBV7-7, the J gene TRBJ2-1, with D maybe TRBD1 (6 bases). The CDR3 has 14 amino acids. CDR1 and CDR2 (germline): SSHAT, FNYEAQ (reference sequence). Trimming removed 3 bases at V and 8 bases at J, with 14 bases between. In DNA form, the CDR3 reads TGTGCCAGCAGCTTCTATTCGAAGGGGGATGAGCAGTTCTTC. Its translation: CASSFYSKGDEQFF.

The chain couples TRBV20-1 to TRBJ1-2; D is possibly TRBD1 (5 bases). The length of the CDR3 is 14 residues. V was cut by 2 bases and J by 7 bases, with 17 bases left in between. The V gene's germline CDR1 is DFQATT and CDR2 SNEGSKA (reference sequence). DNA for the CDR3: TGCAGTGCTAGACTCCCCAGGGATTCGAGTGGCTACACCTTC. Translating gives CSARLPRDSSGYTF.

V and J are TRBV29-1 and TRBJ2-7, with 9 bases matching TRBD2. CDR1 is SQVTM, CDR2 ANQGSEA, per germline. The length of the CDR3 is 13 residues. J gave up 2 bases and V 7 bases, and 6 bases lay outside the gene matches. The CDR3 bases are TGCAGCGCAAAGACTAGCGGAACCTACGAGCAGTACTTC. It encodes CSAKTSGTYEQYF.

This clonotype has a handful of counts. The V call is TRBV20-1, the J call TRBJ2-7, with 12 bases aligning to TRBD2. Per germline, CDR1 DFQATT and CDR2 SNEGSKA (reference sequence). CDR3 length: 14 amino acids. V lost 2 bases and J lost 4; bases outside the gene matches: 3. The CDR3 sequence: CSARTGTSGYEQYF. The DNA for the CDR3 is TGCAGTGCTAGAACCGGGACTAGCGGGTACGAGCAGTACTTC.

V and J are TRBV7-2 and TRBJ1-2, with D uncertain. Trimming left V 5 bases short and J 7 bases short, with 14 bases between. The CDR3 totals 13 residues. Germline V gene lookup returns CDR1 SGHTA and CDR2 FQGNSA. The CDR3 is CASSKTPNSGYTF. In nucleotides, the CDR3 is TGTGCCAGCAGCAAGACACCGAACAGTGGCTACACCTTC.

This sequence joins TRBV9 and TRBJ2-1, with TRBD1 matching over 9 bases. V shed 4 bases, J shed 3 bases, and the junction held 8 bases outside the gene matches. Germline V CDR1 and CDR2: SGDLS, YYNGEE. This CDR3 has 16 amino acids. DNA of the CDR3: TGTGCCAGCAGCCCACGTACAGGGGGCCTCTACAATGAGCAGTTCTTC. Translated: CASSPRTGGLYNEQFF.